Presented here are 8 T cell receptor beta chains from one specimen sequenced in a study of CD8+ T cells in alopecia areata. cDNA serving as the sequencing template came from extracted, reverse transcribed RNA. TCRdb keeps only in-frame clones here, not all; method: immunoSEQ multiplex PCR. Altogether over 100,000 clones were found in the sample, and no singletons occur. The sample was lesional skin. The source of these receptors is a C3H/HeJ mouse with alopecia areata. The mouse line has the MHC haplotype H2-k.

As for this clone: The genes and germline here are from mouse. The CDR3 is cut off 4 residues early in the read; its end comes from the germline J gene. The chain combines TRBV19 with TRBJ1-1, with D possibly matching TRBD1 (6 bases). Trimming shortened V by 0 bases and J by 2 bases, and 11 bases separated the two germline ends. The germline V gene has CDR1 FNHDT and CDR2 SITEND (reference sequence). The CDR3 extends over 15 amino acids. CDR3 amino acids: CASSIEGGRNTEVFF. The CDR3 DNA, read in part, is TGTGCCAGCAGTATAGAGGGGGGGCGCAACACA.

This clone appeared many times. The germline and genes are mouse ones. The read halts 4 residues ahead of the CDR3 end, with the missing end drawn from the germline J gene. The rearrangement joins TRBV13-3 to TRBJ2-1; D possibly corresponds to TRBD2 (6 bases). Deletions cut 3 bases from V and 4 bases from J, with 11 bases between. This CDR3 comprises 14 residues. CDR1 and CDR2 (germline): NNHDY, SYVADS. The covered CDR3 bases are TGTGCCAGCAGTGGGCCTGGGGTTTATGCT. Translating gives CASSGPGVYA. The complete CDR3 reads CASSGPGVYAEQFF.

This clone was counted only a few times. Each gene name is a mouse one. The read stops 4 residues short of the end of the CDR3; the missing end is completed from the germline J gene. The chain combines TRBV19 with TRBJ1-2; 9 bases are shared with TRBD1. Germline CDR1 FNHDT, CDR2 SITEND (reference sequence). The CDR3 length is 14 residues. CDR3 residues: CASSIEDRGGDYTF. Incomplete CDR3 DNA: TGTGCCAGCAGTATAGAGGACAGGGGAGGC.

This clone was seen a handful of times. Gene names and germline refer to mouse. The CDR3 goes on 4 residues after the read ends, and that part is filled in from the germline J gene. The chain couples TRBV13-3 to TRBJ1-1; tentatively, D is TRBD1 (5 bases). Trimming shortened V by 2 bases and J by 4 bases, and 9 bases separated the two germline ends. The CDR3 is made up of 13 amino acids. CDR1 NNHDY and CDR2 SYVADS come from the germline V gene. The sequenced CDR3 bases are TGTGCCAGCAGTGACAGGGACTTCACA. As protein: CASSDRDFT. The entire CDR3 protein is CASSDRDFTEVFF.

Turning to this clone: Gene names denote mouse genes. The read ends 4 residues early relative to the CDR3; the germline J gene fills the gap. The rearrangement links TRBV13-3 to TRBJ2-2; D is possibly TRBD2 (6 bases). Trimming left V 0 bases short and J 0 bases short, with 9 bases between. CDR3 length: 16 amino acids. The germline V gene encodes CDR1 NNHDY and CDR2 SYVADS. The CDR3 protein is CASSDGGGSNTGQLYF. The CDR3 DNA, read in part, is TGTGCCAGCAGTGATGGTGGGGGTTCAAACACCGGG.

On this clone itself: The TCRdb protein and the DNA translation do not line up at residue 13; the protein shown here was made by translating the DNA. The genes are named according to mouse. The CDR3 end lies 3 residues beyond the end of the read and is filled in from the germline J gene. The rearrangement uses TRBV1 and TRBJ1-6; 8 nucleotides agree with TRBD1. Being an ORF, TRBJ1-6 has a function that is uncertain. The CDR3 is 16 amino acids. The junction had 4 bases not matched to a gene; V was cut back by 0 bases and J by 6 bases. Per germline, CDR1 NSQYPW and CDR2 LRSPGD (reference sequence). Here the CDR3 reads CTCSAERDRTNSPLYF. Incomplete CDR3 DNA: TGCACCTGCAGTGCAGAACGGGACAGGACTAATTCGCCC.

Details on this clone: Gene and germline names: mouse. The read is 4 residues too short to cover the CDR3 end, so that end is filled in from the germline J gene. V gene TRBV13-3 combines with J gene TRBJ2-1, with D perhaps TRBD1 (5 bases). CDR3 length equals 13 residues. The V end lost 10 bases, the J end lost 5 bases, and 16 bases lay between the germline ends. From germline, CDR1 is NNHDY and CDR2 SYVADS. This chain's CDR3 is CASDKGKDAEQFF. The sequenced CDR3 bases are TGTGCCTCGGACAAGGGAAAGGATGCT.

With regard to this clone: Mouse names are used for the genes. The read ends 4 residues shy of where the CDR3 ends; the end is completed using the germline J gene. The rearrangement links TRBV1 to TRBJ2-2; TRBD2 is a possible D gene (5 bases). V lost 1 base and J 3 bases, leaving 9 bases between the germline ends. Germline V gene data show CDR1 as NSQYPW and CDR2 as LRSPGD (reference sequence). CDR3 length: 15 residues. The CDR3 bases that were read are TGCACCTGCAGTGCAGGTCTGACTGACACCGGG. Its protein is CTCSAGLTDTG. The entire CDR3 reads CTCSAGLTDTGQLYF. The whole variable domain, remainder taken from reference TRBV1 and TRBJ2-2, is VTLLEQNPRWRLVPRGQAVNLRCILKNSQYPWMSWYQQDLQKQLQWLFTLRSPGDKEVKSLPGADYLATRVTDTELRLQVANMSQGRTLYCTCSAGLTDTGQLYFGEGSKLTVL.